This entry lists 13 T cell receptor beta chains sequenced from one sample in a study of cytotoxic CD8 clonotypes in ibrutinib-treated CLL. TCRdb's copy holds only in-frame clones and misses some; the assay was immunoSEQ multiplex PCR. The table lists under 300,000 clones, 65% to 85% of them singletons. The sequencing here drew on PBMCs, taken at disease progression, from a patient treated with ibrutinib. These receptors originate from a human donor with chronic lymphocytic leukemia.

The V and J genes are TRBV28 and TRBJ1-3; D remains unclear. The germline gives CDR1 MDHEN, CDR2 SYDVKM. The CDR3 runs 13 residues. V was cut by 2 bases and J by 11 bases, with 13 bases left in between. Here the CDR3 reads CASSLPQAPSIYF. The CDR3, as DNA: TGTGCCAGCAGTTTACCCCAAGCGCCCTCCATATATTTT.

This chain joins TRBV7-2 and TRBJ1-2; the D is unclear. The CDR3 has 14 residues. CDR1 is SGHTA and CDR2 is FQGNSA in the germline V gene. Deletions cut 3 bases from V and 7 bases from J, with 15 bases between. This chain's CDR3 is CASSLNQLHAGYTF. CDR3 sequence (DNA): TGTGCCAGCAGCTTGAACCAACTCCACGCTGGCTACACCTTC.

This clone was seen at least ten times. The rearrangement joins TRBV6-5 to TRBJ2-5; 9 bases are a match to TRBD1. Losses at the gene ends were 2 bases for V and 5 bases for J; bases not matched to a gene: 6. This CDR3 region has 15 residues. Germline CDR1 and CDR2: MNHEY and SVGAGI. For the CDR3, the DNA is TGTGCCAGCAGTTACGTTGGACAGGGGTGGGAGACCCAGTACTTC. Translation: CASSYVGQGWETQYF.

The V call is TRBV6-1, the J call TRBJ2-7; no reliable D call. Trimming left V 3 bases short and J 2 bases short, with 11 bases between. The CDR3 consists of 14 residues. CDR1 and CDR2 from the germline V gene are MNHNS and SASEGT. This chain's CDR3 is CASSDTAKTYEQYF. The CDR3, as DNA: TGTGCCAGCAGTGACACAGCGAAAACCTACGAGCAGTACTTC.

V is TRBV9 and J is TRBJ2-3, with TRBD1 identical over 7 bases. The CDR3 loop spans 15 amino acids. Germline V gene lookup returns CDR1 SGDLS and CDR2 YYNGEE. Trimming at V came to 3 bases and at J to 0 bases, leaving 4 bases not matched to a gene. The CDR3 protein is CASSEGGWSTDTQYF. The CDR3 DNA follows: TGTGCCAGCAGCGAAGGGGGCTGGAGCACAGATACGCAGTATTTT. Using reference TRBV9 and TRBJ2-3 for the parts outside the CDR3, the full variable domain is DSGVTQTPKHLITATGQRVTLRCSPRSGDLSVYWYQQSLDQGLQFLIQYYNGEERAKGNILERFSAQQFPDLHSELNLSSLELGDSALYFCASSEGGWSTDTQYFGPGTRLTVL.

The gene calls are TRBV10-3 and TRBJ2-1; D is perhaps TRBD1 (6 bases). Trimming cost V 5 bases and J 4 bases, with 15 bases left between them. Germline assignment: CDR1 ENHRY and CDR2 SYGVKD. The CDR3 runs 15 residues. The DNA for the CDR3 is TGTGCCATCAGTAATACCGGGACAACATACAATGAGCAGTTCTTC. Translating it yields CAISNTGTTYNEQFF.

This clone turned up a few times. This chain links TRBV6-1 with TRBJ1-2, with 9 bases matching TRBD1. The CDR3 contains 14 residues. The germline V gene encodes CDR1 MNHNS and CDR2 SASEGT. J gave up 5 bases and V 4 bases, and 5 bases lay outside the gene matches. CDR3 loop: CASSASQGAYGYTF. CDR3 nucleotide sequence: TGTGCCAGCAGTGCGTCACAGGGGGCGTATGGCTACACCTTC.

The CDR3 DNA is TGTGCCGCCGGGACTAGCGGTGCCTACGAGCAGTACTTC. Residues: CAAGTSGAYEQYF. V and J are TRBV6-6 and TRBJ2-7, with 11 bases fitting TRBD2. The CDR3 sequence is 13 residues long. The V segment lost 11 bases and the J segment 2 bases; nucleotides outside the gene matches: 5. Germline V lookup: CDR1 MNHNY, CDR2 SVGAGI (reference sequence).

This chain links TRBV5-1 with TRBJ2-1, with 12 bases that match TRBD1. Trimming removed 0 bases from V and 8 bases from J; junction bases left unmatched: 9. Germline V gives CDR1 SGHRS, CDR2 YFSETQ. This CDR3 contains 17 residues. CDR3 loop: CASSLARRDRGRDEQFF. CDR3 coding DNA: TGCGCCAGCAGCTTGGCCCGCCGGGACAGGGGGCGCGATGAGCAGTTCTTC.

J is TRBJ2-1 and V is TRBV7-8, with a possible D match to TRBD1 (6 bases). There are 15 residues in the CDR3. In germline, CDR1 is SGHVS, CDR2 FQNEAQ. The V end was cut by 4 bases, the J end by 9 bases, with 19 bases between. As DNA, the CDR3 is TGTGCCAGCAGCTCGATCAGGGGCCCAGGGAGTGAGCAGTTCTTC. Translation gives CASSSIRGPGSEQFF.

This clone was seen only a few times. This chain links TRBV7-7 with TRBJ2-5; tentative D call: TRBD2 (7 bases). This CDR3 has 13 amino acids. CDR1 SSHAT and CDR2 FNYEAQ come from the germline V gene (reference sequence). Trimming stripped 0 bases from V and 7 bases from J, with 9 bases between. The CDR3 nucleotides are TGTGCCAGCAGCTTAGCGGGAGGGGGGACCCAGTACTTC. Protein product: CASSLAGGGTQYF.

The chain links TRBV5-1 to TRBJ1-6, with 7 bases that match TRBD1. The CDR3 loop spans 16 amino acids. With 5 bases clipped from V and 7 bases from J, the junction kept 12 bases outside the gene matches. Per the germline V gene, CDR1 is SGHRS and CDR2 is YFSETQ. The CDR3 region is CASRQGGAGMNSPLHF. The CDR3, as DNA: TGCGCCAGCAGACAAGGGGGCGCGGGTATGAATTCACCCCTCCACTTT.

This clone was recorded once. The chain is built from TRBV6-5 and TRBJ2-3; TRBD1 matches 9 bases. Germline loops: CDR1 MNHEY, CDR2 SVGAGI. V was clipped by 7 bases and J by 4 bases; unmatched bases: 6. CDR3 length: 14 amino acids. The CDR3 DNA reads as TGTGCCAGCAATTGGGGACAGGGACCAGATACGCAGTATTTT. It translates to CASNWGQGPDTQYF.